This paragraph covers one T cell receptor beta chain sequence. The antigen is not known. The source of the sample is a study of vaccination effects on CD4 cells after COVID-19. Overall study context: Samples gathered post-vaccine arrived a median of 72 days past the second dose.

Some clones are missing from TCRdb's copy, which holds only in-frame ones; the method was immunoSEQ multiplex PCR. The data show roughly 27,000 clones, about 69% seen once. After expansion with viral peptide pools in the ViraFEST assay, antigen-specific CD4+ T cells were sequenced. Culturing for about 10 days preceded CD4+ T cell isolation. Two-dose vaccination with either BNT162b2 or mRNA-1273 was given to the participants. Nucleocapsid antibodies were negative in the vaccine recipients, who had never had SARS-CoV-2 infection. The V segment lost 3 bases and the J segment 0 bases; nucleotides outside the gene matches: 4. CDR1 is MNHNS, CDR2 SASEGT, per germline. This CDR3 has 15 amino acids.

The starting material was CD4+ T cells from PBMCs cultured with HCoV-NL63 spike peptides, obtained after COVID-19 vaccination. The TCR comes from a human donor who received a COVID-19 vaccine. The rearrangement uses TRBV6-1 and TRBJ2-7; 8 bases are shared with TRBD1. The DNA of the CDR3 is TGTGCCAGCAGTGACCGGGACAGGAGCTCCTACGAGCAGTACTTC. Protein: CASSDRDRSSYEQYF.